This TCR beta chain was captured in a study of T cell responses to AZD1222 COVID-19 vaccine. Using immunoSEQ multiplex PCR, the repertoire was profiled, and TCRdb retains in-frame clones only, with some absent. Among about 99,000 clones listed, roughly nine tenths were seen once. This clone has only one observation. The origin of this receptor is an adult in good health. The starting material was peripheral blood, obtained on day 0 of AZD1222 vaccination.

CDR3 sequence (DNA): TGTGCCAGCTCGCTAGCCGGGGTAGGGAATGAGCAGTTCTTC. Translating it yields CASSLAGVGNEQFF. The chain is built from TRBV6-5 and TRBJ2-1, with a weak D call TRBD2 (5 bases). Germline V gene data show CDR1 as MNHEY and CDR2 as SVGAGI. The germline V and J ends were trimmed by 8 bases and 7 bases, with 18 bases remaining between them. This CDR3 is 14 amino acids long.